This is a list of T cell receptor beta chains from one sample in a study of T cells after posttransplantation cyclophosphamide. Sequenced by immunoSEQ multiplex PCR; TCRdb stores in-frame clones only, minus some. This sample carries tens of thousands of clones, none of them present only once. Sequences were obtained from PBMCs. The source is a man in his forties in good health, CMV-negative, and a related stem cell transplant donor. Each CDR3 is given with its conserved first and last residue. Each record gives: V gene, D gene, clone size, CDR3 length, J gene, CDR3 protein, CDR3 DNA. A D gene is named only where the DNA matches it firmly. Clone size is given as once, few, many or a size class.

TRBV21-1	NA	many	15	TRBJ2-5	CASSVRDRAKETQYF	TGTGCCAGCAGCGTCCGGGACAGGGCCAAAGAGACCCAGTACTTC
TRBV20-1	NA	many	11	TRBJ2-7	CSATSGYEQYF	TGCAGTGCTACCAGTGGTTACGAGCAGTACTTC
TRBV30	NA	many	15	TRBJ2-5	CAWSVKGPAQETQYF	TGTGCCTGGAGTGTTAAGGGGCCTGCCCAAGAGACCCAGTACTTC
TRBV5-4	TRBD1	many	14	TRBJ2-1	CASSLVIQGNEQFF	TGTGCCAGCAGCTTGGTTATACAGGGGAATGAGCAGTTCTTC
TRBV13	TRBD1	many	13	TRBJ1-5	CASSSTGDQPQHF	TGTGCCAGCAGCTCTACAGGGGATCAGCCCCAGCATTTT
TRBV29-1	TRBD1	many	14	TRBJ2-2	CSVGTGTNTGELFF	TGCAGCGTTGGGACAGGGACGAACACCGGGGAGCTGTTTTTT
TRBV27	TRBD1	many	16	TRBJ1-1	CASSPLTGQMNTEAFF	TGTGCCAGCAGTCCTCTTACGGGACAGATGAACACTGAAGCTTTCTTT
TRBV5-8	NA	many	17	TRBJ2-2	CASSLGPEVIATGELFF	TGTGCCAGCAGCTTGGGGCCGGAGGTTATAGCGACCGGGGAGCTGTTTTTT
TRBV10-3	TRBD1	many	12	TRBJ2-5	CAAGQGVETQYF	TGTGCCGCGGGACAGGGCGTCGAGACCCAGTACTTC
TRBV5-1	TRBD1	many	19	TRBJ2-2	CASSSYRGLDLTNTGELFF	TGCGCCAGCAGCTCCTACAGGGGTCTCGACCTGACGAACACCGGGGAGCTGTTTTTT
TRBV11-3	TRBD2	many	17	TRBJ2-3	CASSLGRREGLADTQYF	TGTGCCAGCAGCTTAGGGCGGCGGGAGGGCCTAGCAGATACGCAGTATTTT
TRBV6-5	NA	many	13	TRBJ1-1	CASRPTGHLEAFF	TGTGCCAGCAGGCCTACTGGGCACCTTGAAGCTTTCTTT
TRBV19	TRBD2	many	16	TRBJ2-2	CASSYPGTSNTGELFF	TGTGCCAGTAGTTATCCCGGGACTAGCAACACCGGGGAGCTGTTTTTT
TRBV10-3	TRBD1	many	14	TRBJ1-1	CAITLDRGPTEAFF	TGTGCCATCACTTTGGACAGGGGGCCCACTGAAGCTTTCTTT
TRBV7-3	NA	many	13	TRBJ2-3	CASSFGAADTQYF	TGTGCCAGCAGCTTTGGGGCGGCAGATACGCAGTATTTT
TRBV9	TRBD1	many	15	TRBJ2-2	CASSVTDRVAGELFF	TGTGCCAGCAGCGTAACGGACAGGGTCGCCGGGGAGCTGTTTTTT
TRBV28	TRBD1	many	15	TRBJ1-1	CASNSPDRANTEAFF	TGTGCCAGCAACTCTCCGGACAGGGCGAACACTGAAGCTTTCTTT
TRBV29-1	TRBD1	many	14	TRBJ1-1	CSVDYRGREAEAFF	TGCAGCGTTGACTACAGGGGCAGGGAGGCTGAAGCTTTCTTT
TRBV7-8	TRBD2	many	16	TRBJ2-7	CASSSRTSGRVYEQYF	TGTGCCAGCAGCTCCCGGACTAGCGGGAGAGTGTACGAGCAGTACTTC
TRBV15	NA	many	17	TRBJ2-7	CATSRDRGAYVTYEQYF	TGTGCCACCAGCAGAGATCGGGGAGCGTATGTTACCTACGAGCAGTACTTC
TRBV27	NA	many	15	TRBJ1-5	CASSLSRQINQPQHF	TGTGCCAGCAGTTTATCGCGACAGATCAATCAGCCCCAGCATTTT
TRBV9	TRBD1	many	17	TRBJ2-2	CASSVGIGGVDTGELFF	TGTGCCAGCAGCGTAGGTATAGGGGGCGTCGACACCGGGGAGCTGTTTTTT
TRBV13	NA	many	15	TRBJ2-2	CASRLQGINTGELFF	TGTGCCAGCAGATTACAGGGAATTAACACCGGGGAGCTGTTTTTT
TRBV5-6	NA	many	12	TRBJ2-7	CASSLGRYEQYF	TGTGCCAGCAGCTTGGGCAGGTACGAGCAGTACTTC
TRBV13	TRBD2	many	15	TRBJ2-1	CASSLGLEAYNEQFF	TGTGCCAGCAGCTTGGGACTAGAAGCTTACAATGAGCAGTTCTTC
TRBV30	TRBD1	many	15	TRBJ2-1	CAWTDRDRGYNEQFF	TGTGCCTGGACCGACAGGGACAGGGGCTACAATGAGCAGTTCTTC
TRBV5-1	NA	many	15	TRBJ1-4	CASSLAGGRDEKLFF	TGCGCCAGCAGCTTGGCGGGGGGGAGAGATGAAAAACTGTTTTTT
TRBV10-1	TRBD1	many	16	TRBJ1-1	CASSGNRDRGATEAFF	TGCGCCAGCAGTGGAAACCGGGACAGGGGTGCAACTGAAGCTTTCTTT
TRBV6-1	NA	many	14	TRBJ2-3	CASSGTRGTDTQYF	TGTGCCAGCAGTGGCACCCGAGGGACAGATACGCAGTATTTT
TRBV29-1	NA	many	14	TRBJ1-1	CSVRGGQGGTEAFF	TGCAGCGTGAGGGGAGGGCAGGGCGGAACTGAAGCTTTCTTT
TRBV5-1	TRBD1	many	17	TRBJ1-5	CASSLDFVGAGGQPQHF	TGCGCCAGCAGCTTGGATTTCGTTGGGGCAGGGGGTCAGCCCCAGCATTTT
TRBV19	TRBD1	many	14	TRBJ1-2	CASSIEQGNYGYTF	TGTGCCAGTAGTATCGAACAGGGGAACTATGGCTACACCTTC
TRBV18	TRBD1	many	16	TRBJ2-2	CASSPSGTGRTGELFF	TGTGCCAGCTCACCATCCGGGACAGGGAGGACCGGGGAGCTGTTTTTT